A single sample is the source of the 12 T cell receptor beta chains below, sequenced in a study of T cells in Graves' hyperthyroidism and ophthalmopathy. Amplification of TCR beta CDR3 regions was performed using RNA transcripts as template. A first-round RT-PCR of the TCR CDR3 used the HTBI primer set. MiXCR, applied by TCRdb to the multiplex PCR reads, yields one record per CDR3 protein. The table has about 640,000 distinct CDR3 sequences, 20% to 25% seen once; the top ten hold approximately 30%. Sequenced material: blood. These receptors were obtained from a man aged 25-45 years with Graves' ophthalmopathy.

This clonotype was seen many times. The chain is built from TRBV3-1 and TRBJ2-7; D is unresolved. In germline, CDR1 is LGHDT, CDR2 YNNKEL (reference sequence). V was shortened by 3 bases and J by 4 bases, with 10 bases between the two germline ends. The CDR3 has 13 residues. CDR3 residues: CASSQASRYEQYF. The CDR3 bases are TGTGCCAGCAGCCAGGCGAGCCGTTACGAGCAGTACTTC.

Points on this clonotype: A much bigger clone sits one base away, suggesting this may be a read error. The chain carries TRBV2 and TRBJ2-7, with D perhaps assigned TRBD1 or TRBD2 (7 bases each). CDR1 is SNHLY and CDR2 is FYNNEI in the germline V gene. The CDR3 extends over 13 amino acids. CDR3 sequence reads: CAIQGSSGYEEYF. CDR3 coding DNA: TGTGCTATACAGGGGTCTAGCGGTTACGAGGAGTACTTC. The full variable domain, rest sourced from reference TRBV2 and TRBJ2-7, is EPEVTQTPSHQVTQMGQEVILRCVPISNHLYFYWYRQILGQKVEFLVSFYNNEISEKSEIFDDQFSVERPDGSNFTLKIRSTKLEDSAMYFCAIQGSSGYEEYFGPGTRLTVT.

The V and J genes are TRBV6-2 or TRBV6-3 and TRBJ2-2; 9 bases are a match to TRBD1. Germline V lookup: CDR1 MNHEY, CDR2 SVGEGT. Trimming at V came to 8 bases and at J to 3 bases, leaving 1 base not matched to a gene. This CDR3 comprises 13 residues. DNA for the CDR3: TGTGCCAGCTGGGACAGGGACACCGGGGAGCTGTTTTTT. Translating gives CASWDRDTGELFF.

Only a few counts were recorded for this clonotype. V gene TRBV5-4 combines with J gene TRBJ1-2, with 7 bases that match TRBD1. Per the germline V gene, CDR1 is SGHNT and CDR2 is YYREEE (reference sequence). Trimming cost V 0 bases and J 0 bases; bases outside gene matches: 5. CDR3 size: 16 residues. The CDR3 here is CASSLETGQTNYGYTF. The CDR3 region has the DNA TGTGCCAGCAGCTTGGAGACGGGACAGACTAACTATGGCTACACCTTC.

The rearrangement links TRBV11-2 to TRBJ2-5; 12 bases line up with TRBD1. This CDR3 comprises 14 residues. The V and J ends lost 10 bases and 6 bases, in that order; junction bases with no gene match: 9. CDR1 and CDR2 (germline): SGHAT, FQNNGV. CDR3 loop: CATVPGQGAKTQYF. The CDR3 DNA reads as TGTGCCACCGTGCCGGGACAGGGGGCTAAGACCCAGTACTTC.

This clonotype was picked up a small number of times. This sequence joins TRBV7-9 and TRBJ2-1; perhaps TRBD2 as D (5 bases). With 5 bases removed from V and 0 bases from J, the gap between germline ends came to 23 bases. The CDR3 totals 19 residues. Germline V gene data show CDR1 as SEHNR and CDR2 as FQNEAQ (reference sequence). The CDR3 DNA is TGTGCCAGCAGCCCACCGGGCTTTAGCGACCCTAGCTCCTACAATGAGCAGTTCTTC. Its translation: CASSPPGFSDPSSYNEQFF.

In its sample, this clonotype was seen a few times. CDR3 sequence (DNA): TGTGCCAGCAGTGCCCGGGGAGCGGGAGTCTACAATGAGCAGTTCTTC. It translates to CASSARGAGVYNEQFF. The V gene is TRBV28, the J gene TRBJ2-1; 8 bases map to TRBD2. The CDR3 spans 16 residues. Germline assignment: CDR1 MDHEN and CDR2 SYDVKM. V shed 5 bases, J shed 3 bases, and the junction held 9 bases outside the gene matches.

This clonotype appeared many times. This rearrangement joins TRBV18 to TRBJ2-1, with D tentatively TRBD2 (5 bases). CDR1 is KGHSH and CDR2 is LQKENI in the germline V gene. The CDR3 runs to 16 residues. Trimming pared 1 base from V and 4 bases from J, leaving 14 bases between. DNA of the CDR3: TGTGCCAGCTCACCACGACAACTAGTAGGTTACAATGAGCAGTTCTTC. It codes for CASSPRQLVGYNEQFF.

The chain uses TRBV5-4 and TRBJ1-2; D is possibly TRBD1 (5 bases). The CDR3 is 15 amino acids. Germline lookup yields CDR1 SGHNT and CDR2 YYREEE (reference sequence). Trimming pared 4 bases from V and 4 bases from J, leaving 17 bases between. DNA of the CDR3: TGTGCCAGCAGCAGAAGTACAGGCGTATCCTATGGCTACACCTTC. This codes for CASSRSTGVSYGYTF.

This clonotype has only a few counts. CDR3 loop: CAVPGRREGYTQYF. In nucleotides, the CDR3 is TGTGCCGTTCCGGGGAGGCGTGAAGGTTATACGCAGTATTTT. The rearrangement uses TRBV2 and TRBJ2-3; perhaps TRBD2 as D (6 bases). The ends were cut back, 11 bases at V and 7 bases at J, with 22 bases in the middle. Germline V gene lookup returns CDR1 SNHLY and CDR2 FYNNEI. CDR3 length: 14 residues.

This clonotype was seen at least ten times. As DNA, the CDR3 is TGTGCCAGCAGCTTAAATCTTGCAGATACGCAGTATTTT. Encoded protein: CASSLNLADTQYF. This chain uses TRBV7-3 with TRBJ2-3, with D hard to call. Germline CDR1 and CDR2: SGHTA and FQGTGA. The ends were cut back, 1 base at V and 4 bases at J, with 6 bases in the middle. The CDR3 totals 13 residues.

This clonotype was recorded at least ten times. The chain couples TRBV5-1 to TRBJ1-1; 8 bases map to TRBD1. After removal of 3 bases from V and 4 bases from J, the junction contained 8 bases not matched to a gene. Germline V gives CDR1 SGHRS, CDR2 YFSETQ. This CDR3 comprises 15 residues. The CDR3 is CASSSQGDQGTEAFF. The DNA for the CDR3 is TGCGCCAGCAGCTCACAGGGGGATCAAGGCACTGAAGCTTTCTTT.